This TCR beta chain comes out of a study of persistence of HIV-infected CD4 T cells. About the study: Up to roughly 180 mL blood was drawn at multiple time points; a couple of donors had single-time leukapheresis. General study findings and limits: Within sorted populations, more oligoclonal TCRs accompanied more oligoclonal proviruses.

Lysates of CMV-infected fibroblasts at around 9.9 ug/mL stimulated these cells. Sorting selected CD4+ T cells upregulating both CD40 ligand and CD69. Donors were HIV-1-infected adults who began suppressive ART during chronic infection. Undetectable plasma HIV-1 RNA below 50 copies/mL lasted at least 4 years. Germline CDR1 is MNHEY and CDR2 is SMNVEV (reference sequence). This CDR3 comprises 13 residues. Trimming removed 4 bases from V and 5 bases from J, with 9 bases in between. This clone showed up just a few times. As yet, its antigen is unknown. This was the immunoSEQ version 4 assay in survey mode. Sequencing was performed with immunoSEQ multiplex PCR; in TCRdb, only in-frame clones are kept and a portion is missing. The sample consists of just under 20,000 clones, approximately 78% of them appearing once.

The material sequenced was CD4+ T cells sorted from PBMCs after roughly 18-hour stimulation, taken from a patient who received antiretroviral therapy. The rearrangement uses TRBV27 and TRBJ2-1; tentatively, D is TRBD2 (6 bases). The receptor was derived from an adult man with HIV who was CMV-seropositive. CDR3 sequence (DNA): TGTGCCAGCAGTTCGACTAGGAACAATGAGCAGTTCTTC. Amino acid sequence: CASSSTRNNEQFF.